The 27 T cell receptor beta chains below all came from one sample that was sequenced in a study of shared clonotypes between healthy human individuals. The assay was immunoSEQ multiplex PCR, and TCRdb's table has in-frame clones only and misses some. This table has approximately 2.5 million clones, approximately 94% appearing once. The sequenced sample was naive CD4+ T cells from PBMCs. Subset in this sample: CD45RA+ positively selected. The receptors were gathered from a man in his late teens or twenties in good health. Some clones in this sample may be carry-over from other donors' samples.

The CDR3 region is CASSQGLAGGGTDTQYF. The CDR3 DNA is TGTGCCAGCAGCCAAGGTCTAGCGGGGGGGGGCACAGATACGCAGTATTTT. The rearrangement uses TRBV4-2 and TRBJ2-3, with 12 bases identical to TRBD2. Germline V gene data show CDR1 as LGHNA and CDR2 as YNFKEQ. The CDR3 covers 17 residues. After removal of 1 base from V and 1 base from J, the junction contained 3 bases not matched to a gene.

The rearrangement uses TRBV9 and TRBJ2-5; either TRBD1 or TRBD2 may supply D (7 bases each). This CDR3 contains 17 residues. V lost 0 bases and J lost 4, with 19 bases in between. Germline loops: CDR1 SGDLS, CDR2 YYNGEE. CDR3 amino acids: CASSVDGRGQAGETQYF. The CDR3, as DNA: TGTGCCAGCAGCGTAGATGGGAGGGGGCAGGCCGGAGAGACCCAGTACTTC. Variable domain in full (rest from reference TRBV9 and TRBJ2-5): DSGVTQTPKHLITATGQRVTLRCSPRSGDLSVYWYQQSLDQGLQFLIQYYNGEERAKGNILERFSAQQFPDLHSELNLSSLELGDSALYFCASSVDGRGQAGETQYFGPGTRLLVL.

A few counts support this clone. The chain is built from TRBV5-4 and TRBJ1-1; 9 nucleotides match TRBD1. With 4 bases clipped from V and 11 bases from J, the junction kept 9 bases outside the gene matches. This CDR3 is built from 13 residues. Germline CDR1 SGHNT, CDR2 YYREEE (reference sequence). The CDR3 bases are TGTGCCAGCAGCACCGGGACAGGGACTTCGGCTTTCTTT. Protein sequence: CASSTGTGTSAFF.

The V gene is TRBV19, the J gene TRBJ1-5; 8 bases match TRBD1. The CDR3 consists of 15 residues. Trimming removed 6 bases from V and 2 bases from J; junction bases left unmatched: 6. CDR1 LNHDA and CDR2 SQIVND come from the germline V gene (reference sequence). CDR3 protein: CASSPGGLGNQPQHF. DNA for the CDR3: TGTGCCAGTAGCCCAGGGGGCTTGGGCAATCAGCCCCAGCATTTT.

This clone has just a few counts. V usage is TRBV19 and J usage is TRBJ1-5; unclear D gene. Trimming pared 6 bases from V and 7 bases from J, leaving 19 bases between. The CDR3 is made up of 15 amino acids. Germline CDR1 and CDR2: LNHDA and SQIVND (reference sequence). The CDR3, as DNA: TGTGCCAGTAGCGATATAGTCGATTCTAGGCAGCCCCAGCATTTT. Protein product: CASSDIVDSRQPQHF.

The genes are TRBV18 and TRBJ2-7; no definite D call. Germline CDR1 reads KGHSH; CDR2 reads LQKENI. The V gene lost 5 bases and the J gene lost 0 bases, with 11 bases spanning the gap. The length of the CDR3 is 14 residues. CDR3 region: CASSVDRNSYEQYF. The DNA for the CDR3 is TGTGCCAGCTCAGTCGATCGGAACTCCTACGAGCAGTACTTC. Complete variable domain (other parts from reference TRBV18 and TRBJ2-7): NAGVMQNPRHLVRRRGQEARLRCSPMKGHSHVYWYRQLPEEGLKFMVYLQKENIIDESGMPKERFSAEFPKEGPSILRIQQVVRGDSAAYFCASSVDRNSYEQYFGPGTRLTVT.

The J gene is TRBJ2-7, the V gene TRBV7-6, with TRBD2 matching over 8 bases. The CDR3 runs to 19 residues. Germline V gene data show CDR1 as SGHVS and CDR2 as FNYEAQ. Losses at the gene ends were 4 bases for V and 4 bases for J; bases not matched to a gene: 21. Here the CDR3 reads CASSSREGGLGTLPYEQYF. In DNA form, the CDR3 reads TGTGCCAGCAGCTCCCGGGAAGGGGGACTAGGGACGTTACCATACGAGCAGTACTTC.

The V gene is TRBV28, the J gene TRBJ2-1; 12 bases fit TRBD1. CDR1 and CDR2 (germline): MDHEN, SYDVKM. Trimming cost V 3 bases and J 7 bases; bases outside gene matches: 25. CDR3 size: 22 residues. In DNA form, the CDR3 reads TGTGCCAGCAGTTTCAGCCCCCTACACACCCGGGACAGGGGGCAGGTTTCGAATGAGCAGTTCTTC. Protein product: CASSFSPLHTRDRGQVSNEQFF.

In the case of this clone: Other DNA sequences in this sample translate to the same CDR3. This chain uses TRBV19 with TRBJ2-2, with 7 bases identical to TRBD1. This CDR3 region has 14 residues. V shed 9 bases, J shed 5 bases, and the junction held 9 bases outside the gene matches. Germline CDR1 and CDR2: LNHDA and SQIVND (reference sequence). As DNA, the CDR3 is TGTGCCAGCCTAAGAGGGACAGCAACCGGGGAGCTGTTTTTT. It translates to CASLRGTATGELFF. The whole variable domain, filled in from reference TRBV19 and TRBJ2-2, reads DGGITQSPKYLFRKEGQNVTLSCEQNLNHDAMYWYRQDPGQGLRLIYYSQIVNDFQKGDIAEGYSVSREKKESFPLTVTSAQKNPTAFYLCASLRGTATGELFFGEGSRLTVL.

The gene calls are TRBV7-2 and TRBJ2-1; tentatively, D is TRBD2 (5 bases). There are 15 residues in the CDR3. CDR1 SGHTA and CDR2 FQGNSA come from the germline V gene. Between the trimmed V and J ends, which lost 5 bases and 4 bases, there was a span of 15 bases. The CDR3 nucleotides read TGTGCCAGCAGCGATAAAAGCGGATTTTACAATGAGCAGTTCTTC. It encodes CASSDKSGFYNEQFF.

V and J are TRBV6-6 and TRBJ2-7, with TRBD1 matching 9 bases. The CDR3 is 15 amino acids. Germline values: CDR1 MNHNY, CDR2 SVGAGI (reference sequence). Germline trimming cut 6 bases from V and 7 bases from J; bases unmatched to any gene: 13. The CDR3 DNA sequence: TGTGCCAGCAGCATTACACAGGGGGCCCGGGGGGAGCAGTACTTC. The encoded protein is CASSITQGARGEQYF.

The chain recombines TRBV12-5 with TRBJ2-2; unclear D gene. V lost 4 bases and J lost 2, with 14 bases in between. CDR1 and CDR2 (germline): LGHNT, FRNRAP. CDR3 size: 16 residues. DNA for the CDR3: TGTGCTAGTGGTTCACTCCCCCTAGGCAACACCGGGGAGCTGTTTTTT. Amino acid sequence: CASGSLPLGNTGELFF.

Here the CDR3 DNA reads TGTGCCAGCAGCTTGGGTCGCGTCGATGAGCAGTTCTTC. Its translation: CASSLGRVDEQFF. The chain joins TRBV5-6 to TRBJ2-1; D not certain. The V end was cut by 0 bases, the J end by 8 bases, with 9 bases between. The CDR3 is 13 residues long. Germline CDR1 and CDR2: SGHDT and YYEEEE.

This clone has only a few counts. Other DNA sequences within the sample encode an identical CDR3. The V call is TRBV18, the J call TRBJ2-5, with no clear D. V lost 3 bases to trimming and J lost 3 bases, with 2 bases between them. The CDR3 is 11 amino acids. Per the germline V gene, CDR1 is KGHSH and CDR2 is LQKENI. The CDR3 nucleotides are TGTGCCAGCTCACCTGAAGAGACCCAGTACTTC. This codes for CASSPEETQYF.

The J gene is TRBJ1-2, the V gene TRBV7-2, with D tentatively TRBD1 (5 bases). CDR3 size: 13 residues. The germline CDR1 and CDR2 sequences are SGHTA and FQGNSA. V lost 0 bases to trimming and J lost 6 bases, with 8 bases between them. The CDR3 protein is CASSLARADGYTF. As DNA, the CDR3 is TGTGCCAGCAGCTTAGCCAGGGCGGATGGCTACACCTTC. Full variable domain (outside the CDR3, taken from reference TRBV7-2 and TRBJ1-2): GAGVSQSPSNKVTEKGKDVELRCDPISGHTALYWYRQSLGQGLEFLIYFQGNSAPDKSGLPSDRFSAERTGGSVSTLTIQRTQQEDSAVYLCASSLARADGYTFGSGTRLTVV.

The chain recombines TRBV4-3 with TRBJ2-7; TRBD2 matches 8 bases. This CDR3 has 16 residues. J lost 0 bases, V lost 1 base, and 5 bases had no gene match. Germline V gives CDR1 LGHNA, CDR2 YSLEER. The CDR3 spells CASSQAGTRSSYEQYF. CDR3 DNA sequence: TGCGCCAGCAGCCAAGCCGGGACTAGAAGCTCCTACGAGCAGTACTTC.

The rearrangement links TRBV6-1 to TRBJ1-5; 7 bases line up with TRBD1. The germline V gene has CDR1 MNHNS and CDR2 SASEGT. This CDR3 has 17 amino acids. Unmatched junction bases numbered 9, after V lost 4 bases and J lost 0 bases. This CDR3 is CASSGDRVILSNQPQHF. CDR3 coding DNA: TGTGCCAGCAGTGGAGACAGGGTTATCCTTAGCAATCAGCCCCAGCATTTT.

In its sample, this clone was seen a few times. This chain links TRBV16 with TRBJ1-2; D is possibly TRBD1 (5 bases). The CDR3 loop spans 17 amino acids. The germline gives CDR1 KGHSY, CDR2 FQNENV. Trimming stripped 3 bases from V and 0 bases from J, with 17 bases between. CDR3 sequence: CASSHERGRASNYGYTF. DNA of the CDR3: TGTGCCAGCAGCCACGAACGGGGCAGGGCGTCTAACTATGGCTACACCTTC.

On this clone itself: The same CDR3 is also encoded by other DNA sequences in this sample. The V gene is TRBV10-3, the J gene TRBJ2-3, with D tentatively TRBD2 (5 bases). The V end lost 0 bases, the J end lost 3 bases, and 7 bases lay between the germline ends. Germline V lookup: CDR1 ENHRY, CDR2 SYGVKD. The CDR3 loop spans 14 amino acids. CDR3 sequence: CAISESTGTDTQYF. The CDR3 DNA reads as TGTGCCATCAGTGAGTCGACGGGGACAGATACGCAGTATTTT.

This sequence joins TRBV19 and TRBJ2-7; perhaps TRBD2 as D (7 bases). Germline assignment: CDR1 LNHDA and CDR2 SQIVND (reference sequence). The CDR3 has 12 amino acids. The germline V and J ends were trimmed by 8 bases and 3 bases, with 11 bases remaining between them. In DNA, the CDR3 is TGTGCCAGTGGAGGGGGGGACTACGAGCAGTACTTC. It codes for CASGGGDYEQYF.

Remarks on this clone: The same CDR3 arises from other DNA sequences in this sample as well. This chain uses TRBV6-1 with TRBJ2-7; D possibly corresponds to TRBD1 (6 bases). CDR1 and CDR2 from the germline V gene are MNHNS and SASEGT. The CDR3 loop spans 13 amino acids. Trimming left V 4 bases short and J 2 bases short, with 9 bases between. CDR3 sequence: CASSGGLAYEQYF. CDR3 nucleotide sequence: TGTGCCAGCAGTGGGGGGCTTGCCTACGAGCAGTACTTC.

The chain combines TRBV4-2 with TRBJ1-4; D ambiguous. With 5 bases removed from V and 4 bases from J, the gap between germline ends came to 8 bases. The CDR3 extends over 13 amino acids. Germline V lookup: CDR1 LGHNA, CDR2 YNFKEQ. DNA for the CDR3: TGTGCCAGCAGCAAAAAGGTTAATGAAAAACTGTTTTTT. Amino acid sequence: CASSKKVNEKLFF.

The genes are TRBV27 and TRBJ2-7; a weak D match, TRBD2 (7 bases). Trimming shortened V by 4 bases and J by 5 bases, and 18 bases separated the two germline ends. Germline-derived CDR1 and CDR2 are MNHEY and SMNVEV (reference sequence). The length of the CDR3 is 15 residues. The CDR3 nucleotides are TGTGCCAGCAGTTCCCTCGGGGGGCTACCAAACGAGCAGTACTTC. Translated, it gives CASSSLGGLPNEQYF.

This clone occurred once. The CDR3 DNA is TGTGCCAGCAGAAATAGGGGACTAGCCCAAGTCACCGGGGAGCTGTTTTTT. Its protein product is CASRNRGLAQVTGELFF. V usage is TRBV2 and J usage is TRBJ2-2; 9 bases match TRBD2. The germline V gene has CDR1 SNHLY and CDR2 FYNNEI. V lost 6 bases and J lost 4; bases outside the gene matches: 12. CDR3 length: 17 residues. The full variable domain, rest sourced from reference TRBV2 and TRBJ2-2, is EPEVTQTPSHQVTQMGQEVILRCVPISNHLYFYWYRQILGQKVEFLVSFYNNEISEKSEIFDDQFSVERPDGSNFTLKIRSTKLEDSAMYFCASRNRGLAQVTGELFFGEGSRLTVL.

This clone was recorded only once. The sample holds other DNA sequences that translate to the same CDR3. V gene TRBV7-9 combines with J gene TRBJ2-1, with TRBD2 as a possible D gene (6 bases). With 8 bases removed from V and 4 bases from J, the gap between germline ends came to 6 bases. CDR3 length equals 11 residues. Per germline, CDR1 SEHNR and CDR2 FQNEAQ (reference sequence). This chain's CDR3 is CASGGYNEQFF. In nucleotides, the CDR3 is TGTGCCAGCGGAGGGTACAATGAGCAGTTCTTC. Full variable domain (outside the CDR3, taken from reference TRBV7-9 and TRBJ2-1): DTGVSQNPRHKITKRGQNVTFRCDPISEHNRLYWYRQTLGQGPEFLTYFQNEAQLEKSRLLSDRFSAERPKGSFSTLEIQRTEQGDSAMYLCASGGYNEQFFGPGTRLTVL.

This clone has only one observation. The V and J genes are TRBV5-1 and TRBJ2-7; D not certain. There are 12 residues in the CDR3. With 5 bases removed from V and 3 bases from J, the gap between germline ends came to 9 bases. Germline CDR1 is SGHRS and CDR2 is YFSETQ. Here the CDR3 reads CASRTDNYEQYF. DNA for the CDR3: TGCGCCAGCAGAACTGATAACTACGAGCAGTACTTC.

CDR3 coding DNA: TGTGCCAGCAGACCAGACAGCGGGAGTGGAACCGGGGAGCTGTTTTTT. It is translated as CASRPDSGSGTGELFF. This chain joins TRBV2 and TRBJ2-2; TRBD2 aligns across 8 bases. Germline CDR1 SNHLY, CDR2 FYNNEI. This CDR3 comprises 16 residues. V shed 6 bases and J 5 bases; nucleotides not matched to a gene: 11.